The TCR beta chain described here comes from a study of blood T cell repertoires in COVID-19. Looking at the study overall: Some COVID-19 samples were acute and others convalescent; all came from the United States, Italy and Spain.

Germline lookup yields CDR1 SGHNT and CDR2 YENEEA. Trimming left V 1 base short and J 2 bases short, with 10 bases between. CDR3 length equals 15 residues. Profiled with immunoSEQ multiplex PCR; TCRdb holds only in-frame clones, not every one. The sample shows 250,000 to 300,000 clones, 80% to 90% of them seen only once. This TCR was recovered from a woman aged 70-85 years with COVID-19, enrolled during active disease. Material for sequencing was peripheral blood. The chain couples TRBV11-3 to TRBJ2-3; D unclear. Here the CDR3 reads CASSLGVGSTDTQYF. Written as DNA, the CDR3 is TGTGCCAGCAGCTTAGGGGTCGGGTCCACAGATACGCAGTATTTT.